The rows below give T cell receptor beta chains drawn from one sample of a study of cytomegalovirus exposure and HLA in healthy donors. Some clones are missing from TCRdb's copy, which holds only in-frame ones; the method was immunoSEQ multiplex PCR. Here the sample spans fewer than 200,000 clones, around 85% being singletons. The sample taken for sequencing was PBMCs. Every receptor here comes from a man aged 18 to 30 in good health and CMV-seropositive. CDR3s leave out the opening cysteine and the closing phenylalanine or tryptophan. Clone sizes are given selectively: once, few, many, or a class where the clone is expanded.

V: TRBV28; J: TRBJ1-1; size: .; length: 13; CDR3: ASTGTGTSNTEAF
V: TRBV27; J: TRBJ2-2; size: .; length: 14; CDR3: ASSLTGTGNTGELF
V: TRBV2; J: TRBJ2-1; size: .; length: 9; CDR3: ASIWSDEQF
V: TRBV9; J: TRBJ1-2; size: few; length: 11; CDR3: ASSVAHNYGYT
V: TRBV19; J: TRBJ1-2; size: once; length: 10; CDR3: ASGDRGYGYT
V: TRBV5-6; J: TRBJ2-3; size: .; length: 12; CDR3: ASSLWEILDTQY
V: TRBV11-2; J: TRBJ1-4; size: .; length: 13; CDR3: ASSFRQGTNEKLF
V: TRBV27; J: TRBJ2-1; size: .; length: 17; CDR3: ASSLSSYLAGGLYNEQF
V: TRBV6-6; J: TRBJ2-5; size: .; length: 14; CDR3: ASSRGLAGALGTQY
V: TRBV13; J: TRBJ2-7; size: .; length: 11; CDR3: ASSAEVSYEQY
V: TRBV5-6; J: TRBJ2-1; size: .; length: 17; CDR3: ASSLLVLAGGPLYNEQF
V: TRBV7-8; J: TRBJ2-5; size: .; length: 14; CDR3: ASSFGTSGSGETQY
V: TRBV28; J: TRBJ2-2; size: .; length: 15; CDR3: ASCAGLGGSNTGELF
V: TRBV7-6; J: TRBJ2-3; size: .; length: 13; CDR3: ASSLVAGGTDTQY
V: TRBV6-5; J: TRBJ2-7; size: .; length: 11; CDR3: ASSYRGSYEQY
V: TRBV11-2; J: TRBJ2-1; size: many; length: 12; CDR3: ASSLVTSYNEQF
V: TRBV5-1; J: TRBJ1-2; size: .; length: 11; CDR3: ASSSPGAWGYT
V: TRBV27; J: TRBJ2-7; size: .; length: 13; CDR3: ASSLKGQGSYEQY
V: TRBV27; J: TRBJ1-2; size: .; length: 11; CDR3: ASSFSTGYGYT
V: TRBV7-2; J: TRBJ2-7; size: .; length: 12; CDR3: ASSLAGLSYEQY
V: TRBV10-3; J: TRBJ2-1; size: .; length: 14; CDR3: ASGTSGRSSYNEQF
V: TRBV6-1; J: TRBJ1-2; size: .; length: 11; CDR3: ASSVQLDYGYT
V: TRBV5-4; J: TRBJ2-3; size: .; length: 14; CDR3: ASSLSGRGGTDTQY
V: TRBV27; J: TRBJ1-5; size: .; length: 16; CDR3: ASSPRGGTVKFYQSQH